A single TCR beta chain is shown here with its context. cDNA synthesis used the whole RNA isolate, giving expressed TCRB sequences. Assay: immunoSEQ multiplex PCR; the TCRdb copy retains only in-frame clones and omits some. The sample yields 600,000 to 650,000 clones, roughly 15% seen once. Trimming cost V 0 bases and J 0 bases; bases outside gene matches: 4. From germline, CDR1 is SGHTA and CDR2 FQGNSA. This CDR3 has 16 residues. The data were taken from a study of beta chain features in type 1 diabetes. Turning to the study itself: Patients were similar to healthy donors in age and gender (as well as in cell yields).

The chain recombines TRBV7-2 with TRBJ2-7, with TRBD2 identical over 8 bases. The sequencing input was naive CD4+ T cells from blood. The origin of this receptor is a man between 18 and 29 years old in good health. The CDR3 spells CASSLAPTSGSYEQYF. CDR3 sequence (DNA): TGTGCCAGCAGCTTAGCACCCACTAGCGGCTCCTACGAGCAGTACTTC.